The rows below give T cell receptor beta chains drawn from one sample of a study of blood T cell repertoires in COVID-19. The data were produced by immunoSEQ multiplex PCR, yet TCRdb's version contains in-frame clones alone and is incomplete. Of 95,000 to 110,000 clones listed, about four fifths are singletons. The sequencing sample was made of peripheral blood. Every receptor here comes from a man between 60 and 75 years old with acute or convalescent COVID-19. The CDR3 runs from the conserved cysteine through the conserved F or W. A D gene is named only where the DNA matches it firmly. Clone size appears in some rows only: once, few, many, or a class for an expanded clone.

cdr3_nt cdr3_aa j_call clone_size v_call d_call
TGTGCCAGCAGTTTAGACAGGGGGCGACCTGGAAACACCATATATTTT CASSLDRGRPGNTIYF TRBJ1-3 - TRBV28 TRBD1
TGTGCCAGCAGTGGCCCTAGCGGGAGTCGCAATGAGCAGTTCTTC CASSGPSGSRNEQFF TRBJ2-1 - TRBV28 TRBD2
TGTGCCAGCTCACTAGGACAGGGACTTTACGAGCAGTACTTC CASSLGQGLYEQYF TRBJ2-7 - TRBV18 TRBD1
TGTGCCATCAGTGAGAATGGACTTAATGAAAAACTGTTTTTT CAISENGLNEKLFF TRBJ1-4 - TRBV10-3 -
TGTGCCAGCAGTGATGTCAGGGGGCGGGCAGATACGCAGTATTTT CASSDVRGRADTQYF TRBJ2-3 - TRBV2 TRBD1
TGTGCCAGCAGCCAAGGCACACAGGGGTACGGGGAGCTGTTTTTT CASSQGTQGYGELFF TRBJ2-2 few TRBV3-1/TRBV3-2 TRBD1
TGTGCCAGCTCACCACGGAGGGGGCAGAACACTGAAGCTTTCTTT CASSPRRGQNTEAFF TRBJ1-1 few TRBV18 TRBD1
TGTGCCAGCTCACCAGGGACTGGGAACTCACCCCTCCACTTT CASSPGTGNSPLHF TRBJ1-6 - TRBV18 -
TGTGCCTGGATACGACAGGGCATTGAAGCTTTCTTT CAWIRQGIEAFF TRBJ1-1 once TRBV30 TRBD1
TGTGCCAGCAGCCCTGACAGGGAAATAGTCGGGGAGCTGTTTTTT CASSPDREIVGELFF TRBJ2-2 - TRBV6-2/TRBV6-3 TRBD1
TGCGCCAGCAGCCAACTAGCGGGCTCCTACAATGAGCAGTTCTTC CASSQLAGSYNEQFF TRBJ2-1 few TRBV4-3 TRBD2
TGTGCCAGCAGCCGGGGACTAGTAACTCACAATGAGCAGTTCTTC CASSRGLVTHNEQFF TRBJ2-1 - TRBV7-6 TRBD2
TGCGCCAGCTCACAGGGAATATCCTACAATGAGCAGTTCTTC CASSQGISYNEQFF TRBJ2-1 once TRBV10-2 -
TGTGCCAGCAGCTCCCGTGGAGGGACCTCTGGAAACACCATATATTTT CASSSRGGTSGNTIYF TRBJ1-3 - TRBV4-2 -
TGTGCCAGCAGTTTAGTACAGGGGGTCGTCTATGGCTACACCTTC CASSLVQGVVYGYTF TRBJ1-2 - TRBV28 TRBD1
TGTGCCAGTAGTACGCCAGCGGGATACAATGAGCAGTTCTTC CASSTPAGYNEQFF TRBJ2-1 - TRBV19 TRBD2
TGCGCCAGCAGCTTTAGCGGGGGGAACACCGGGGAGCTGTTTTTT CASSFSGGNTGELFF TRBJ2-2 - TRBV5-1 TRBD2
TGTGCCAGCAGCTTGGGGTGGACAGGGGAGGACACTGAAGCTTTCTTT CASSLGWTGEDTEAFF TRBJ1-1 few TRBV5-4 TRBD1
TGTGCCAGCAGCGCGAGCGGAATCTACGAGCAGTACTTC CASSASGIYEQYF TRBJ2-7 - TRBV14 -
TGTGCCAGCAGCCCACAACGGGGAAAAAACACTGAAGCTTTCTTT CASSPQRGKNTEAFF TRBJ1-1 - TRBV5-4 -
TGTGCCAGCAGCCGGGACTGGAACACCGGGGAGCTGTTTTTT CASSRDWNTGELFF TRBJ2-2 few TRBV7-3 -
TGTGCCAGCTCATCGGACAGAAATCAGCCCCAGCATTTT CASSSDRNQPQHF TRBJ1-5 - TRBV18 -
TGTGCCAGCAGTCCACGGACAGGGGGCTATTCACCCCTCCACTTT CASSPRTGGYSPLHF TRBJ1-6 - TRBV11-2 TRBD1
TGCGCCAGCAGCCCCGGGACTAGCGGGGGGGCTGTATTAGATACGCAGTATTTT CASSPGTSGGAVLDTQYF TRBJ2-3 - TRBV5-1 TRBD2
TGTGCCATCATGGGGACAGGGGTACACAATGAGCAGTTCTTC CAIMGTGVHNEQFF TRBJ2-1 - TRBV10-3 TRBD1
TGTGCCAGCAGCCAAGAGGCCCTCTGGATAGAAGATAGGGGTGGCTACACCTTC CASSQEALWIEDRGGYTF TRBJ1-2 once TRBV14 -
TGTGCCAGCAGCGTTGGACAACCCACGGTGATGGAGACCCAGTACTTC CASSVGQPTVMETQYF TRBJ2-5 - TRBV9 -
TGTGCCAGCTCCCCAGCGTCCATGAACACTGAAGCTTTCTTT CASSPASMNTEAFF TRBJ1-1 - TRBV18 -
TGTGCCAGCAGCTCGCCGGGACACCAGAACTACGAGCAGTACTTC CASSSPGHQNYEQYF TRBJ2-7 - TRBV7-9 -
TGTGCCATCAGTGAGCCAGGGAACCGCTACGAGCAGTACTTC CAISEPGNRYEQYF TRBJ2-7 once TRBV10-3 -
TGTGCCAGCACCGCCGGGGGGACAACTAATGAAAAACTGTTTTTT CASTAGGTTNEKLFF TRBJ1-4 few TRBV9 -
TGTGCCAGCAGTATCGTAGCGGGGGCTTTTAATGAAAAACTGTTTTTT CASSIVAGAFNEKLFF TRBJ1-4 once TRBV2 -
TGTGCCACCAGCAGAGAAACAAATGGCTACACCTTC CATSRETNGYTF TRBJ1-2 - TRBV15 -
TGTGCCAGCAGCCAGGGACAGAATTACGAAAAACTGTTTTTT CASSQGQNYEKLFF TRBJ1-4 once TRBV6-5 TRBD1
TGTGCCAGTTCCGGGACAGGGGACAATCAGCCCCAGCATTTT CASSGTGDNQPQHF TRBJ1-5 - TRBV19 TRBD1
TGTGCCAGCAGACCCACCGGGACAGTACAAGAGACCCAGTACTTC CASRPTGTVQETQYF TRBJ2-5 - TRBV2 TRBD1
TGTGCCAGCAGCAAAACGTTACGGACAGGGGGCCCCGCGCAGTATTTT CASSKTLRTGGPAQYF TRBJ2-3 - TRBV21-1 -
TGTGCCAGCAGCCCCGGGACTAGCTACACCGGGGAGCTGTTTTTT CASSPGTSYTGELFF TRBJ2-2 - TRBV11-2 TRBD2
TGTGCCAGCAGTGTTACGGCAGGGCGTAATTCACCCCTCCACTTT CASSVTAGRNSPLHF TRBJ1-6 - TRBV2 -
TGTGCCAGCAGTCGTCGTGCCGGGTCCTTAGCGGGGGGTTCCCCTGGGGCCAACGTCCTGACTTTC CASSRRAGSLAGGSPGANVLTF TRBJ2-6 - TRBV3-1/TRBV3-2 TRBD2
TGTGCCAGCTCACCTGGGGCTACGGACACCGGGGAGCTGTTTTTT CASSPGATDTGELFF TRBJ2-2 few TRBV18 -
TGTGCCAGCAGTGAAGCTTTTATACTAGCGGGAGTAGACAATGAGCAGTTCTTC CASSEAFILAGVDNEQFF TRBJ2-1 - TRBV6-1 TRBD2
TGTGCCAGCAGCCTCCTAGCGGCCGATACGCAGTATTTT CASSLLAADTQYF TRBJ2-3 - TRBV6-2/TRBV6-3 TRBD2
TGCGCCAGCAGCTTGTCGCGGGGGGGAGCAGATACGCAGTATTTT CASSLSRGGADTQYF TRBJ2-3 - TRBV5-1 TRBD2
TGTGCCAGCAGCCCGACAGGGGGAACGCGCGAGCAGTACTTC CASSPTGGTREQYF TRBJ2-7 - TRBV14 TRBD1
TGTGCCAGCACCCGACAGGGGACCTTGAACACTGAAGCTTTCTTT CASTRQGTLNTEAFF TRBJ1-1 - TRBV2 TRBD1
TGTGCCAGCAGCCCGCGGGGGAATGGCGAGCAGTACTTC CASSPRGNGEQYF TRBJ2-7 - TRBV6-5 TRBD2
TGCGCCAGCAGCCGAACAGGGGTCGTCAGTGAGCAGTTCTTC CASSRTGVVSEQFF TRBJ2-1 few TRBV5-1 TRBD1
TGTGCCAGCAGTTACTCGTGGGCGGGAGGGACCCAGTACTTC CASSYSWAGGTQYF TRBJ2-5 - TRBV6-5 TRBD2
TGTGCCAGCAGTTACTCCGAGTACCAAGAGACCCAGTACTTC CASSYSEYQETQYF TRBJ2-5 - TRBV6-5 -
TGTGCCAGCAGCCACCCACAGGGCTCCTACAATGAGCAGTTCTTC CASSHPQGSYNEQFF TRBJ2-1 - TRBV14 -